The 19 T cell receptor beta chains below all came from one sample that was sequenced in a study of cytotoxic CD8 clonotypes in ibrutinib-treated CLL. Profiled with immunoSEQ multiplex PCR; TCRdb holds only in-frame clones, not every one. The sample contains 65,000 to 90,000 clones, over 65% of which appear only once. Sequencing was performed on PBMCs, taken after 24 months of ibrutinib treatment. These receptor sequences come from a human donor with chronic lymphocytic leukemia.

The chain links TRBV4-3 to TRBJ2-2; 14 bases line up with TRBD2. V lost 2 bases and J lost 3; bases outside the gene matches: 2. This CDR3 region has 17 residues. CDR1 is LGHNA and CDR2 is YSLEER in the germline V gene. The CDR3 DNA is TGCGCCAGCAGCCAAATGGGACTAGCGGGAGACACCGGGGAGCTGTTTTTT. Its translation: CASSQMGLAGDTGELFF.

The chain links TRBV19 to TRBJ2-2, with no clear D. CDR3 size: 14 residues. Germline V gives CDR1 LNHDA, CDR2 SQIVND (reference sequence). Trimming took off 6 bases at V and 0 bases at J, with 8 bases between the two ends. The CDR3 DNA sequence: TGTGCCAGTAGACTGAAGGCGAACACCGGGGAGCTGTTTTTT. This sequence encodes CASRLKANTGELFF.

The rearrangement links TRBV7-9 to TRBJ1-2; D is undetermined. V was clipped by 5 bases and J by 2 bases, with 12 bases between them. Germline CDR1 and CDR2: SEHNR and FQNEAQ (reference sequence). CDR3 size: 14 residues. The CDR3 DNA is TGTGCCAGCAGCCCCAATACAGAAAACTATGGCTACACCTTC. Translated: CASSPNTENYGYTF. Full variable domain (rest looked up from reference TRBV7-9 and TRBJ1-2): DTGVSQNPRHKITKRGQNVTFRCDPISEHNRLYWYRQTLGQGPEFLTYFQNEAQLEKSRLLSDRFSAERPKGSFSTLEIQRTEQGDSAMYLCASSPNTENYGYTFGSGTRLTVV.

This rearrangement joins TRBV6-5 to TRBJ2-7, with D possibly being TRBD1 or TRBD2 (5 bases each). The germline gives CDR1 MNHEY, CDR2 SVGAGI. The germline V and J ends were trimmed by 7 bases and 2 bases, with 18 bases remaining between them. The CDR3 is 15 amino acids. The CDR3 region has the DNA TGTGCCAGCAAATCCGGGGCCCAATTCCCCTACGAGCAGTACTTC. Amino acid sequence: CASKSGAQFPYEQYF.

V gene TRBV5-1 combines with J gene TRBJ2-6; D is possibly TRBD2 (6 bases). V dropped 1 base and J dropped 0 bases, with 17 bases sitting between them. Per germline, CDR1 SGHRS and CDR2 YFSETQ. The CDR3 has 19 residues. CDR3: CASSLLWVRGLSGANVLTF. DNA for the CDR3: TGCGCCAGCAGCTTGTTATGGGTGCGGGGTCTCTCTGGGGCCAACGTCCTGACTTTC.

The chain links TRBV7-6 to TRBJ2-1; no reliable D call. With 1 base removed from V and 2 bases from J, the gap between germline ends came to 6 bases. The germline V gene encodes CDR1 SGHVS and CDR2 FNYEAQ. This CDR3 has 14 residues. The CDR3 loop is CASSLVDTYNEQFF. CDR3 nucleotides: TGTGCCAGCAGCTTAGTAGATACCTACAATGAGCAGTTCTTC.

The chain couples TRBV18 to TRBJ1-1; no clear D gene. V lost 3 bases, J lost 0 bases, and 14 bases lay in between. The CDR3 contains 16 residues. The germline gives CDR1 KGHSH, CDR2 LQKENI. The CDR3 DNA reads TGTGCCAGCTCACCCCTAAACGCTGTCATGAACACTGAAGCTTTCTTT. Encoded protein: CASSPLNAVMNTEAFF.

This clone was seen a few times. The V gene is TRBV27, the J gene TRBJ2-3, with a possible D match to TRBD2 (6 bases). The CDR3 covers 13 residues. V was trimmed by 11 bases and J by 0 bases, leaving 12 bases between them. Germline lookup yields CDR1 MNHEY and CDR2 SMNVEV (reference sequence). CDR3 DNA sequence: TGTGCCTCCCGGGGGTCTAGCACAGATACGCAGTATTTT. This codes for CASRGSSTDTQYF.

About this clone itself: The germline gene is not matched at one end of the junction; a read error may be the cause. The chain combines TRBV30 with TRBJ2-7, with D possibly TRBD2 on 6 matching bases. The CDR3 is 12 residues long. CDR1 and CDR2 from the germline V gene are GTSNPN and SVGIG (reference sequence). Here the CDR3 reads CAWSDRGTHSFF. DNA of the CDR3: TGTGCCTGGAGTGACCGCGGGACCCATAGTTTCTTC.

The chain recombines TRBV4-2 with TRBJ2-5, with D tentatively TRBD1 or TRBD2 (5 bases each). Per germline, CDR1 LGHNA and CDR2 YNFKEQ. Trimming removed 0 bases at V and 2 bases at J, with 16 bases between. The CDR3 is made up of 17 amino acids. The CDR3 here is CASSQDRGDYKQETQYF. CDR3 bases: TGTGCCAGCAGCCAAGATAGGGGAGACTACAAACAAGAGACCCAGTACTTC.

This chain links TRBV4-1 with TRBJ2-3, with D hard to call. The V and J ends lost 0 bases and 0 bases respectively, with 13 bases between them. Germline V gives CDR1 MGHRA, CDR2 YSYEKL. This CDR3 is 17 amino acids long. This CDR3 reads CASSQDPTGLSTDTQYF. The CDR3 region has the DNA TGCGCCAGCAGCCAAGACCCCACCGGGCTGAGCACAGATACGCAGTATTTT.

The DNA for the CDR3 is TGCGCCAGCAGTGAGTCTGGGGGGGGAGGCGCCCCGTCTTTCTTT. Protein product: CASSESGGGGAPSFF. This chain joins TRBV10-2 and TRBJ1-1; possible D gene TRBD1, 5 bases. Per germline, CDR1 WSHSY and CDR2 SAAADI. The CDR3 sequence is 15 residues long. V shed 0 bases and J shed 12 bases, with 20 bases lying between them.

J is TRBJ2-3 and V is TRBV27; D is unclear. The V and J ends lost 3 bases and 2 bases respectively, with 6 bases between them. The germline V gene encodes CDR1 MNHEY and CDR2 SMNVEV (reference sequence). This CDR3 region has 13 residues. The CDR3, as DNA: TGTGCCAGCAGTTTTTGGGACACAGATACGCAGTATTTT. This gives the protein CASSFWDTDTQYF.

The J gene is TRBJ2-7, the V gene TRBV19; 7 nucleotides agree with TRBD2. Germline loops: CDR1 LNHDA, CDR2 SQIVND (reference sequence). The CDR3 length is 15 residues. Germline trimming cut 5 bases from V and 3 bases from J; bases unmatched to any gene: 10. Here the CDR3 reads CASSRGVQPIYEQYF. CDR3 in DNA: TGTGCCAGTAGTCGGGGGGTTCAACCTATCTACGAGCAGTACTTC. The full variable domain, completed using reference TRBV19 and TRBJ2-7, is DGGITQSPKYLFRKEGQNVTLSCEQNLNHDAMYWYRQDPGQGLRLIYYSQIVNDFQKGDIAEGYSVSREKKESFPLTVTSAQKNPTAFYLCASSRGVQPIYEQYFGPGTRLTVT.

The rearrangement uses TRBV7-2 and TRBJ1-3; D gene uncertain. V was clipped by 1 base and J by 1 base, with 8 bases between them. This CDR3 spans 15 amino acids. Germline values: CDR1 SGHTA, CDR2 FQGNSA. CDR3: CASSLGSRSGNTIYF. CDR3 sequence (DNA): TGTGCCAGCAGCTTAGGGTCCAGATCTGGAAACACCATATATTTT.

This clone was detected once. The CDR3 DNA reads TGTGCCAGCAGCGACGGGACAGATGCAACTAATGAAAAACTGTTTTTT. This codes for CASSDGTDATNEKLFF. The chain combines TRBV5-4 with TRBJ1-4; TRBD1 agrees at 7 bases. Trimming cost V 4 bases and J 0 bases; bases outside gene matches: 6. The germline V gene encodes CDR1 SGHNT and CDR2 YYREEE (reference sequence). This CDR3 spans 16 amino acids. The whole variable domain, filled in from reference TRBV5-4 and TRBJ1-4, reads ETGVTQSPTHLIKTRGQQVTLRCSSQSGHNTVSWYQQALGQGPQFIFQYYREEENGRGNFPPRFSGLQFPNYSSELNVNALELDDSALYLCASSDGTDATNEKLFFGSGTQLSVL.

The table lists this clone with a few counts. V usage is TRBV5-4 and J usage is TRBJ1-1; D call uncertain. Germline V lookup: CDR1 SGHNT, CDR2 YYREEE (reference sequence). CDR3 size: 13 residues. V was cut by 4 bases and J by 3 bases, with 10 bases left in between. The CDR3 protein is CASSDLLHTEAFF. As DNA, the CDR3 is TGTGCCAGCAGCGACCTTTTACACACTGAAGCTTTCTTT.

V is TRBV11-3 and J is TRBJ2-3; 9 bases are shared with TRBD1. V gave up 6 bases and J gave up 6 bases; unmatched junction bases: 13. The germline gives CDR1 SGHNT, CDR2 YENEEA. The CDR3 sequence is 16 residues long. The CDR3 here is CASSIRGQGSGDTQYF. In nucleotides, the CDR3 is TGTGCCAGCAGTATAAGGGGACAGGGTTCGGGGGATACGCAGTATTTT.

The V and J genes are TRBV5-1 and TRBJ1-4; possibly TRBD1 for D (6 bases). This CDR3 contains 15 residues. The V end lost 2 bases, the J end lost 5 bases, and 13 bases lay between the germline ends. Germline-derived CDR1 and CDR2 are SGHRS and YFSETQ. For the CDR3, the DNA is TGCGCCAGCAGCTTACTCAGGGGTCCCAATGAAAAACTGTTTTTT. This sequence encodes CASSLLRGPNEKLFF.